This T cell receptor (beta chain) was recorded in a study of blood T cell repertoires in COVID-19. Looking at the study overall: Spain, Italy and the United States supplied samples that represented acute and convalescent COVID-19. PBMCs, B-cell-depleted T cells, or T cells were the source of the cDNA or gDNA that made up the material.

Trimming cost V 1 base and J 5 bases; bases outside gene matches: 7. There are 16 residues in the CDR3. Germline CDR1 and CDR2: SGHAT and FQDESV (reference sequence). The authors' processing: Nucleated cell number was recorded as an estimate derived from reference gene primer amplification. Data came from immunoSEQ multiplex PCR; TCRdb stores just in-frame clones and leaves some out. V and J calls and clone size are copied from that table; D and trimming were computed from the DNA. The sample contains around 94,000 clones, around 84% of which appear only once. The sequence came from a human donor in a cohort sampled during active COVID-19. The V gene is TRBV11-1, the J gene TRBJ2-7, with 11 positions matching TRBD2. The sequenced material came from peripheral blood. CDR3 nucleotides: TGTGCCAGCAGCTTAGAACGACTAGCGGGGTTTCACGAGCAGTACTTC. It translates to CASSLERLAGFHEQYF.